These 25 T cell receptor beta chains were sequenced from one sample in a study of blood T cell repertoires in COVID-19. Sequencing was performed with immunoSEQ multiplex PCR; in TCRdb, only in-frame clones are kept and a portion is missing. The sample includes over 350,000 clones, about 85% of them seen just once. The sequenced material came from PBMCs or T cells enriched from blood (not recorded which). These TCRs come from a woman younger than 30 with acute COVID-19.

The genes are TRBV6-5 and TRBJ2-7; 8 nucleotides align to TRBD1. The CDR3 length is 13 residues. Germline V lookup: CDR1 MNHEY, CDR2 SVGAGI. The trim removed 6 bases at V and 3 bases at J, leaving 4 bases unmatched. DNA for the CDR3: TGTGCCAGCAGGAGACAGGGGCACTACGAGCAGTACTTC. Its protein product is CASRRQGHYEQYF.

This chain links TRBV5-1 with TRBJ1-4; perhaps TRBD1 as D (5 bases). Trimming pared 10 bases from V and 7 bases from J, leaving 23 bases between. Germline CDR1 and CDR2: SGHRS and YFSETQ. CDR3 length: 15 amino acids. The chain's CDR3 is CALQDAPRVSEKLFF. The CDR3 DNA sequence: TGCGCCTTACAGGACGCCCCGAGAGTTAGTGAAAAACTGTTTTTT.

This chain joins TRBV18 and TRBJ2-5; TRBD1 matches at 10 bases. CDR1 KGHSH and CDR2 LQKENI come from the germline V gene. The CDR3 spans 19 residues. J gave up 0 bases and V 3 bases, and 13 bases lay outside the gene matches. CDR3 DNA sequence: TGTGCCAGCTCACCTACCGGGACAGGGGTCGTAGGTTACCAAGAGACCCAGTACTTC. Translated: CASSPTGTGVVGYQETQYF.

V and J are TRBV30 and TRBJ2-7; 12 bases line up with TRBD2. From germline, CDR1 is GTSNPN and CDR2 SVGIG (reference sequence). V shed 3 bases, J shed 4 bases, and the junction held 4 bases outside the gene matches. This CDR3 is 14 amino acids long. As DNA, the CDR3 is TGTGCCTGGAGGACTAGCGGGAGAGGTTACGAGCAGTACTTC. This translates into CAWRTSGRGYEQYF.

The chain uses TRBV5-5 and TRBJ1-4, with 8 bases that match TRBD1. V was clipped by 0 bases and J by 11 bases; unmatched bases: 9. The germline V gene has CDR1 SGHKS and CDR2 YYEKEE (reference sequence). This CDR3 is built from 15 residues. The CDR3 loop reads CASSLGLGQGAKLFF. The CDR3 DNA follows: TGTGCCAGCAGCTTGGGGCTCGGACAGGGCGCTAAACTGTTTTTT.

The chain couples TRBV7-8 to TRBJ2-7; 11 bases match TRBD2. V lost 1 base, J lost 6 bases, and 2 bases stayed unmatched. Germline lookup yields CDR1 SGHVS and CDR2 FQNEAQ. CDR3 size: 14 residues. This CDR3 reads CASSLVAGGVEQYF. CDR3 DNA sequence: TGTGCCAGCAGCTTAGTAGCGGGGGGGGTCGAGCAGTACTTC.

The V and J genes are TRBV7-2 and TRBJ1-2; tentative D call: TRBD1 (6 bases). From germline, CDR1 is SGHTA and CDR2 FQGNSA. The CDR3 is 14 residues long. V gave up 5 bases and J gave up 5 bases, with 15 bases separating them. The CDR3 region has the DNA TGTGCCAGCAGCGAGAATACAGGGTGGTATGGCTACACCTTC. This translates into CASSENTGWYGYTF.

The chain combines TRBV7-2 with TRBJ2-5; D gene unclear. The germline V and J ends were trimmed by 5 bases and 2 bases, with 12 bases remaining between them. The germline V gene encodes CDR1 SGHTA and CDR2 FQGNSA. The CDR3 contains 14 residues. The CDR3 protein is CASSLNRGQETQYF. CDR3 nucleotide sequence: TGTGCCAGCAGCCTCAATCGAGGACAAGAGACCCAGTACTTC.

V usage is TRBV6-2 or TRBV6-3 and J usage is TRBJ2-7; TRBD1 aligns across 8 bases. CDR1 MNHEY and CDR2 SVGEGT come from the germline V gene. Losses at the gene ends were 5 bases for V and 5 bases for J; bases not matched to a gene: 2. The CDR3 spans 12 residues. CDR3 amino acids: CASSHRGDEQYF. DNA for the CDR3: TGTGCCAGCAGTCACAGGGGGGACGAGCAGTACTTC.

Regarding this clone: The sample carries other DNA sequences with the same CDR3. V usage is TRBV9 and J usage is TRBJ2-3; D possibly corresponds to TRBD2 (7 bases). The CDR3 consists of 14 residues. CDR1 SGDLS and CDR2 YYNGEE come from the germline V gene. V was cut by 2 bases and J by 4 bases, with 11 bases left in between. CDR3 DNA: TGTGCCAGCAGCGTTGAGGGGGGGGCAGATACGCAGTATTTT. Residues: CASSVEGGADTQYF.

The chain uses TRBV7-3 and TRBJ2-3, with no clear D. V shed 5 bases and J shed 0 bases, with 9 bases lying between them. Germline CDR1 is SGHTA and CDR2 is FQGTGA. The CDR3 loop spans 14 amino acids. CDR3 protein: CASSRGGSTDTQYF. In DNA form, the CDR3 reads TGTGCCAGCAGCCGTGGTGGCAGCACAGATACGCAGTATTTT.

This clone was detected a few times. J is TRBJ2-7 and V is TRBV10-3; D is possibly TRBD2 (6 bases). Trimming pared 7 bases from V and 3 bases from J, leaving 13 bases between. CDR1 is ENHRY, CDR2 SYGVKD, per germline. This CDR3 has 13 amino acids. This chain's CDR3 is CAITPGAGYEQYF. CDR3 sequence (DNA): TGTGCCATCACCCCGGGAGCCGGCTACGAGCAGTACTTC.

The V and J genes are TRBV7-9 and TRBJ2-4; tentative D call: TRBD1 (5 bases). The CDR3 has 18 residues. V was trimmed by 5 bases and J by 2 bases, leaving 22 bases between them. Germline assignment: CDR1 SEHNR and CDR2 FQNEAQ (reference sequence). The CDR3: CASSDMDKPFMTKNIQYF. CDR3 sequence (DNA): TGTGCCAGCAGCGACATGGACAAGCCCTTTATGACCAAAAACATTCAGTACTTC. The variable domain in full, with the rest retrieved from reference TRBV7-9 and TRBJ2-4, is DTGVSQNPRHKITKRGQNVTFRCDPISEHNRLYWYRQTLGQGPEFLTYFQNEAQLEKSRLLSDRFSAERPKGSFSTLEIQRTEQGDSAMYLCASSDMDKPFMTKNIQYFGAGTRLSVL.

Comment on this clone: Its ends do not fully match the called genes, so a read error is possible. This chain joins TRBV6-5 and TRBJ1-4, with 9 bases lining up with TRBD1. Germline lookup yields CDR1 MNHEY and CDR2 SVGAGI. The CDR3 covers 12 residues. CDR3: CASRLIGTGQIF. CDR3 in DNA: TGTGCCAGCAGACTGATTGGGACAGGGCAAATTTTT.

CDR3 region: CAWGPGDSGNTIYF. CDR3 bases: TGTGCCTGGGGACCCGGGGACTCTGGAAACACCATATATTTT. This sequence joins TRBV30 and TRBJ1-3; D gene uncertain. Germline CDR1 is GTSNPN and CDR2 is SVGIG (reference sequence). The CDR3 is 14 amino acids. V lost 5 bases and J lost 0, with 11 bases in between.

The genes are TRBV20-1 and TRBJ1-2, with D possibly TRBD1 on 5 matching bases. This CDR3 is 11 amino acids long. The V gene lost 3 bases and the J gene lost 7 bases, with 9 bases spanning the gap. Germline V gene sequence: CDR1 DFQATT, CDR2 SNEGSKA (reference sequence). The CDR3 region has the DNA TGCAGTGCTAGTGACAGATTTGGCTACACCTTC. Translation gives CSASDRFGYTF.

The gene calls are TRBV7-2 and TRBJ1-2, with no clear D. V was cut by 0 bases and J by 5 bases, with 10 bases left in between. The CDR3 sequence is 14 residues long. The germline CDR1 and CDR2 sequences are SGHTA and FQGNSA. CDR3 protein: CASSLAGQPYGYTF. CDR3 DNA: TGTGCCAGCAGCTTAGCTGGGCAGCCTTATGGCTACACCTTC.

This chain uses TRBV11-2 with TRBJ1-4, with a weak D call TRBD1 (6 bases). The length of the CDR3 is 15 residues. V was trimmed by 1 base and J by 8 bases, leaving 14 bases between them. CDR1 is SGHAT and CDR2 is FQNNGV in the germline V gene. CDR3 coding DNA: TGTGCCAGCAGCTTAGTGCTCTGGGGGCGAGAAAAACTGTTTTTT. It encodes CASSLVLWGREKLFF.

V usage is TRBV5-4 and J usage is TRBJ1-4, with TRBD1 as a possible D gene (6 bases). This CDR3 spans 13 amino acids. Per the germline V gene, CDR1 is SGHNT and CDR2 is YYREEE (reference sequence). The V end was cut by 9 bases, the J end by 4 bases, with 13 bases between. CDR3 residues: CATIGQNNEKLFF. DNA of the CDR3: TGTGCCACCATTGGACAGAATAATGAAAAACTGTTTTTT.

The gene calls are TRBV2 and TRBJ2-3, with 7 bases that match TRBD1. The CDR3 sequence is 15 residues long. The ends lost 6 bases at V and 2 bases at J; junction bases unmatched: 8. CDR1 SNHLY and CDR2 FYNNEI come from the germline V gene. The CDR3 spells CASRGTASFTDTQYF. DNA of the CDR3: TGTGCCAGCAGGGGGACAGCGAGTTTCACAGATACGCAGTATTTT. The full variable domain, rest sourced from reference TRBV2 and TRBJ2-3, is EPEVTQTPSHQVTQMGQEVILRCVPISNHLYFYWYRQILGQKVEFLVSFYNNEISEKSEIFDDQFSVERPDGSNFTLKIRSTKLEDSAMYFCASRGTASFTDTQYFGPGTRLTVL.

V gene TRBV5-1 combines with J gene TRBJ2-3; D perhaps matches TRBD2 (5 bases). CDR3 length: 12 amino acids. Trimming removed 5 bases from V and 6 bases from J, with 10 bases in between. Germline loops: CDR1 SGHRS, CDR2 YFSETQ. CDR3 loop: CASRSGRDTQYF. In DNA form, the CDR3 reads TGCGCCAGCAGAAGCGGCAGGGATACGCAGTATTTT.

Here the CDR3 reads CASSSGTGNTEAFF. In DNA form, the CDR3 reads TGTGCCAGCAGTTCCGGCACGGGGAACACTGAAGCTTTCTTT. The genes are TRBV6-5 and TRBJ1-1; D is unresolved. Trimming stripped 4 bases from V and 1 base from J, with 10 bases between. Per germline, CDR1 MNHEY and CDR2 SVGAGI. The CDR3 totals 14 residues.

The count of this clone is one. The CDR3: CASSLVAGQGYQPQHF. CDR3 in DNA: TGCGCCAGCAGCTTGGTAGCGGGACAGGGGTATCAGCCCCAGCATTTT. The chain couples TRBV5-1 to TRBJ1-5; 10 bases map to TRBD1. Trimming cost V 0 bases and J 5 bases; bases outside gene matches: 5. The germline CDR1 and CDR2 sequences are SGHRS and YFSETQ. The CDR3 is made up of 16 amino acids. Drawing the rest from reference TRBV5-1 and TRBJ1-5, the complete variable domain is KAGVTQTPRYLIKTRGQQVTLSCSPISGHRSVSWYQQTPGQGLQFLFEYFSETQRNKGNFPGRFSGRQFSNSRSEMNVSTLELGDSALYLCASSLVAGQGYQPQHFGDGTRLSIL.

The chain combines TRBV5-6 with TRBJ1-1; D might be TRBD1 (5 bases). Trimming took off 4 bases at V and 2 bases at J, with 18 bases between the two ends. Germline CDR1 SGHDT, CDR2 YYEEEE. The CDR3 loop spans 16 amino acids. In DNA, the CDR3 is TGTGCCAGCAGCCTAGGGCCCAGGGCCGAAAACACTGAAGCTTTCTTT. It codes for CASSLGPRAENTEAFF.

The chain recombines TRBV7-2 with TRBJ1-2; D is uncertain. The CDR3 has 15 residues. Germline CDR1 and CDR2: SGHTA and FQGNSA. Trimming cost V 2 bases and J 2 bases, with 12 bases left between them. The CDR3 sequence is CASSLPPTKNYGYTF. Here the CDR3 DNA reads TGTGCCAGCAGCTTACCACCAACAAAAAACTATGGCTACACCTTC.